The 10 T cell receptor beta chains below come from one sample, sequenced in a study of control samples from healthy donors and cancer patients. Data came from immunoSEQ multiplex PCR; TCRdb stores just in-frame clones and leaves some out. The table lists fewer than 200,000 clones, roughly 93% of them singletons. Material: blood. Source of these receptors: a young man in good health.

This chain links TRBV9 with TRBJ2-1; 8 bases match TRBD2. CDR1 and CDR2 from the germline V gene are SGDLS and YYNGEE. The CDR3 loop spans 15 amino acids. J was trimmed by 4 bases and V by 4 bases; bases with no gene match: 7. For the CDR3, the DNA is TGTGCCAGCAGCCCACCGGGGGGGGGATACAATGAGCAGTTCTTC. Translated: CASSPPGGGYNEQFF.

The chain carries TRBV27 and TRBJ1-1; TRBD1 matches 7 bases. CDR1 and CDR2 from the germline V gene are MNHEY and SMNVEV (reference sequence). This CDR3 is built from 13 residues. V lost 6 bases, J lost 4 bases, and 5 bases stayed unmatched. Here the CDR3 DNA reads TGTGCCAGCAGCCAAAGACAGGGCACTGAAGCTTTCTTT. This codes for CASSQRQGTEAFF.

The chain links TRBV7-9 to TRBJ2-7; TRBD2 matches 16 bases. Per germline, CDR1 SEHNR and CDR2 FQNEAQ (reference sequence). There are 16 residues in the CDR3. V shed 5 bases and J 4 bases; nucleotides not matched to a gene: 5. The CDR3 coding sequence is TGTGCCAGCAGCGTGGGGACTAGCGGGGGGGCATACGAGCAGTACTTC. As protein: CASSVGTSGGAYEQYF. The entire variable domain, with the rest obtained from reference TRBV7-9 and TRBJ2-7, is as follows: DTGVSQNPRHKITKRGQNVTFRCDPISEHNRLYWYRQTLGQGPEFLTYFQNEAQLEKSRLLSDRFSAERPKGSFSTLEIQRTEQGDSAMYLCASSVGTSGGAYEQYFGPGTRLTVT.

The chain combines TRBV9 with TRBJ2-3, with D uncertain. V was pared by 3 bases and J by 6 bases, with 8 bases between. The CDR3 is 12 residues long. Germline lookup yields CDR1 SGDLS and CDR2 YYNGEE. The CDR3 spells CASSARPDTQYF. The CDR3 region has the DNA TGTGCCAGCAGCGCCCGTCCGGATACGCAGTATTTT.

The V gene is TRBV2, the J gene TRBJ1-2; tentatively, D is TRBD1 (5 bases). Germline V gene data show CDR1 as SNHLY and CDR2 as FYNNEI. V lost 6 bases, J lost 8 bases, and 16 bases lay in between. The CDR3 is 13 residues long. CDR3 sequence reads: CASSDLGRGGYTF. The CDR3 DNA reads TGTGCCAGCAGCGACCTCGGACGGGGCGGCTACACCTTC.

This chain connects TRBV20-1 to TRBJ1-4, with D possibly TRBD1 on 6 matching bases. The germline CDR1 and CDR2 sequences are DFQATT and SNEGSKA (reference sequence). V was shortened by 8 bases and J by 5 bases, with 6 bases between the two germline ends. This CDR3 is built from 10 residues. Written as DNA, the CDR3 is TGCAGTACAGGGAATGAAAAACTGTTTTTT. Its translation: CSTGNEKLFF.

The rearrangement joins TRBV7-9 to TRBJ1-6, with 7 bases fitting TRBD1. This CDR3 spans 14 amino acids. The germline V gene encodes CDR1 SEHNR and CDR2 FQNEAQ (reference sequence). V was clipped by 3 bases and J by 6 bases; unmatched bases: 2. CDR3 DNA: TGTGCCAGCAGCTTGACAGGGACTAATTCACCCCTCCACTTT. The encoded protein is CASSLTGTNSPLHF. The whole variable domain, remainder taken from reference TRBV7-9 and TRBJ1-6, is DTGVSQNPRHKITKRGQNVTFRCDPISEHNRLYWYRQTLGQGPEFLTYFQNEAQLEKSRLLSDRFSAERPKGSFSTLEIQRTEQGDSAMYLCASSLTGTNSPLHFGNGTRLTVT.

CDR3 in amino acids: CASSASVNQPQHF. In DNA form, the CDR3 reads TGTGCCAGTAGTGCGAGTGTTAATCAGCCCCAGCATTTT. The genes are TRBV19 and TRBJ1-5, with unresolved D. Germline V gene lookup returns CDR1 LNHDA and CDR2 SQIVND (reference sequence). The germline V and J ends were trimmed by 5 bases and 4 bases, with 9 bases remaining between them. CDR3 length: 13 amino acids.

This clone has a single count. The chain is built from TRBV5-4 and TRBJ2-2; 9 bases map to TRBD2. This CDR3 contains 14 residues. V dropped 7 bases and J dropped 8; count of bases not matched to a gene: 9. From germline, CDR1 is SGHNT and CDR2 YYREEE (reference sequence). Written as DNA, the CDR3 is TGTGCCAGCGGACTGCGGGGGGGATCTGGGGAGCTGTTTTTT. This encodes CASGLRGGSGELFF.

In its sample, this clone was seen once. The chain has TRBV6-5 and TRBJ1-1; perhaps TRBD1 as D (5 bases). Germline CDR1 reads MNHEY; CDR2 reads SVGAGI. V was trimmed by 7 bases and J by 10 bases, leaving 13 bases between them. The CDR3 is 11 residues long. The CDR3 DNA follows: TGTGCCAGCACCCCAGGGAAAGGAGCTTTCTTT. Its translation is CASTPGKGAFF.